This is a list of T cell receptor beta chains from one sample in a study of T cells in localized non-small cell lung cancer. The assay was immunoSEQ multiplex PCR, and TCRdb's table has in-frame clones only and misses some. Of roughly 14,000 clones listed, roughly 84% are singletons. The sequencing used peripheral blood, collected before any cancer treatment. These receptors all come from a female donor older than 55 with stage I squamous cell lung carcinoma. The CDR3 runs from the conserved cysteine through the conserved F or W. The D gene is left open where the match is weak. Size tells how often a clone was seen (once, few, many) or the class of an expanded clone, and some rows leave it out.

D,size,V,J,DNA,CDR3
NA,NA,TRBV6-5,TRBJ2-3,TGTGCCAGCAGCTCCGTAGGCAGAGATACGCAGTATTTT,CASSSVGRDTQYF
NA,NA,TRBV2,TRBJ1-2,TGTGCCAGCAGTGAAAGCTTTTCGGGGGTCCGAGGCTACACCTTC,CASSESFSGVRGYTF
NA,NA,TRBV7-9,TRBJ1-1,TGTGCCAGCAGCTGGGACGAAAAATGGATGGAAGCTTTCTTT,CASSWDEKWMEAFF
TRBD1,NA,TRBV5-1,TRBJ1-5,TGCGCCAGCAGCCCTGGACAGGGTGACAATCAGCCCCAGCATTTT,CASSPGQGDNQPQHF
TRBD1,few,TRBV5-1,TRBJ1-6,TGCGCCAGCAGCCCGGGGACAGGGAATAATTCACCCCTCCACTTT,CASSPGTGNNSPLHF
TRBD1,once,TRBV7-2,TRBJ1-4,TGTGCCAGCAGCCGACAGGGGCCAACTAATGAAAAACTGTTTTTT,CASSRQGPTNEKLFF
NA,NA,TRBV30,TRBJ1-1,TGTGCCTGGGGCAGCACGAACACTGAAGCTTTCTTT,CAWGSTNTEAFF
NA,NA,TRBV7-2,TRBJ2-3,TGTGCCAGCAGCTTAGAACGGGGGAACACGCAGTATTTT,CASSLERGNTQYF
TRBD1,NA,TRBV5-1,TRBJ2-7,TGCGCCAGCAGAGGGACAGGGGGATACGAGCAGTACTTC,CASRGTGGYEQYF
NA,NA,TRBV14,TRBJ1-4,TGTGCCAGCAGCCAAGGCACAGGCGTTAGTGAAAAACTGTTTTTT,CASSQGTGVSEKLFF
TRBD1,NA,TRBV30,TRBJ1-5,TGTGCCTGGAGCGAAGGACAGGGATGGCAGCCCCAGCATTTT,CAWSEGQGWQPQHF
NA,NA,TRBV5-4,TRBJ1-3,TGTGCCAGCAGCTCAGGACAGCGGGACACCATATATTTT,CASSSGQRDTIYF
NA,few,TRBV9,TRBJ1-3,TGTGCCAGCAGCGTAGGGGGCCGGGTAGGAGGAAACACCATATATTTT,CASSVGGRVGGNTIYF
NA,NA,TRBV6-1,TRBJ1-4,TGTGCCAGCAGTGGCTGGGGGCGGGATGAAAAACTGTTTTTT,CASSGWGRDEKLFF
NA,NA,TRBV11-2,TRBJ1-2,TGTGCCAGCAGCTTAGGCAGCTATGGCTACACCTTC,CASSLGSYGYTF
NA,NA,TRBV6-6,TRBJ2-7,TGTGCCAGCAGCCCCATGACAAGCTCCTACGAGCAGTACTTC,CASSPMTSSYEQYF
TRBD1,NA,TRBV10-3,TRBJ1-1,TGTGCCATCAGTGACGACAGGGTTGAAGCTTTCTTT,CAISDDRVEAFF
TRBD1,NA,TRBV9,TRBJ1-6,TGTGCCAGCAGCGCCGGGACAGGAAATTCACCCCTCCACTTT,CASSAGTGNSPLHF
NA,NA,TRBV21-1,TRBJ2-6,TGTGCCAGCAGCCCTGACCAAACGGACCCCACGGATGGCTTCGGCCACGTCCTGACTTTC,CASSPDQTDPTDGFGHVLTF
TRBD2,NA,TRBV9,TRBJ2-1,TGTGCCAGCAGCGTGAGCGGGGCCGACTACAATGAGCAGTTCTTC,CASSVSGADYNEQFF
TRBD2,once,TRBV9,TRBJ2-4,TGTGCCAGCAGCGAGCTAGCGGGGGGAGCCAAAAACATTCAGTACTTC,CASSELAGGAKNIQYF
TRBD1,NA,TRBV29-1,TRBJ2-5,TGCAGCGAGGGGGACAGGGTAGAGACCCAGTACTTC,CSEGDRVETQYF
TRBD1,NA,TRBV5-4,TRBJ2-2,TGTGCCAGCAGCTTGGCTCGGGACAGGCCAACCGGGGAGCTGTTTTTT,CASSLARDRPTGELFF
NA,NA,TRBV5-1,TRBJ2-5,TGCGCCAGCAGCTTGAATAGGTCAGGGGTCAACCAAGAGACCCAGTACTTC,CASSLNRSGVNQETQYF
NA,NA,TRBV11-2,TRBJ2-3,TGTGCCAGCAGCGCCACAGCCCACACGCAGTATTTT,CASSATAHTQYF
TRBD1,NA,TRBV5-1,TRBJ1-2,TGCGCCAGCAGCTTAGGGACAGGGGGCGGTGGCTACACCTTC,CASSLGTGGGGYTF
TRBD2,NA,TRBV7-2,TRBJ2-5,TGTGCCAGCAGCCAGGGACTAGCGGGGGGCCGGGAGACCCAGTACTTC,CASSQGLAGGRETQYF
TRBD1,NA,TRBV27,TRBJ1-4,TGTGCCAGCAGAAGGACAGGGACGGGTGAAAAACTGTTTTTT,CASRRTGTGEKLFF
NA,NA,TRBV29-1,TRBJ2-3,TGCAGCACTGATGGGGGTTCTGCCGGCACAGATACGCAGTATTTT,CSTDGGSAGTDTQYF
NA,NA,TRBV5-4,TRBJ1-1,TGTGCCAGCAGCTTCCCCCTCTCGAACACTGAAGCTTTCTTT,CASSFPLSNTEAFF
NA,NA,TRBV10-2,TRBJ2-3,TGCGCCAGCAGGGAGGGGAGGGGCGGGGGCCCCCCGGATACGCAGTATTTT,CASREGRGGGPPDTQYF
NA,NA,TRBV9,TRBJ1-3,TGTGCCAGCAGCCCCCCCGGGAACGGAAACACCATATATTTT,CASSPPGNGNTIYF
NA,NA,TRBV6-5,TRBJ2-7,TGTGCCAGCAGTTACTACGAGCAGTACTTC,CASSYYEQYF
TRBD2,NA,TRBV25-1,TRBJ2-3,TGTGCCAGCAGTGTTCTTGGACTAGCAACAGATACGCAGTATTTT,CASSVLGLATDTQYF
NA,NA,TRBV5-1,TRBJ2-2,TGCGCCAGCAGCTTCAACACCGGGGAGCTGTTTTTT,CASSFNTGELFF
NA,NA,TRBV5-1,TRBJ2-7,TGCGCCAGCAGCTCTCTCTACGAGCAGTACTTC,CASSSLYEQYF
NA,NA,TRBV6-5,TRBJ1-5,TGTGCCAGCAGTTACGGTAGCAATCAGCCCCAGCATTTT,CASSYGSNQPQHF